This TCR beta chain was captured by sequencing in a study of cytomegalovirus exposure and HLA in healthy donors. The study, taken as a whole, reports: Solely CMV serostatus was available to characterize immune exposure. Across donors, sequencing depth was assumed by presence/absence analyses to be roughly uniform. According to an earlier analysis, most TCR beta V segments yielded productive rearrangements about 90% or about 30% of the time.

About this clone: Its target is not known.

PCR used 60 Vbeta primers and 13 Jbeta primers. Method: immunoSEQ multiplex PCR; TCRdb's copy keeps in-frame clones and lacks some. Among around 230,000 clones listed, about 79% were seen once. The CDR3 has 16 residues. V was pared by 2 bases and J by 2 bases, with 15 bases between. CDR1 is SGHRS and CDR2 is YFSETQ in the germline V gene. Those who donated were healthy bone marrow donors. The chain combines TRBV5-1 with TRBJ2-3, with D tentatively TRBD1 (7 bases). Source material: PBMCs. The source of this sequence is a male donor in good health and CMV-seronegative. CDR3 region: CASSFRRGQITDTQYF. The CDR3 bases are TGCGCCAGCAGCTTCAGGAGGGGACAGATCACAGATACGCAGTATTTT.